This T cell receptor beta chain was identified in a study of high-grade serous ovarian cancer treatment subgroups. Study observations and caveats: Same-patient tumor repertoires overlapped at roughly 0.1 to 0.79; different patients barely overlapped. Only CDR3 was analyzed; CDR1 and CDR2 were not.

Sequencing was performed with immunoSEQ multiplex PCR; in TCRdb, only in-frame clones are kept and a portion is missing. The data show over 2,500 clones, about 80% seen once. Tumor tissue was taken before any definitive surgery or chemotherapy was given. Remarks on this clone: Its antigen is not identified.

This receptor was obtained from a human donor with high-grade serous ovarian cancer. The specimen was tumor tissue.

The CDR3: CASSGTGGLDTQYF. CDR3 bases: TGCGCCAGCAGTGGGACAGGGGGCTTAGATACGCAGTATTTT. This rearrangement joins TRBV10-1 to TRBJ2-3, with 11 positions matching TRBD1. The V and J ends lost 4 bases and 5 bases, in that order; junction bases with no gene match: 2. Germline lookup yields CDR1 WNHNN and CDR2 SYGVQD (reference sequence). There are 14 residues in the CDR3.